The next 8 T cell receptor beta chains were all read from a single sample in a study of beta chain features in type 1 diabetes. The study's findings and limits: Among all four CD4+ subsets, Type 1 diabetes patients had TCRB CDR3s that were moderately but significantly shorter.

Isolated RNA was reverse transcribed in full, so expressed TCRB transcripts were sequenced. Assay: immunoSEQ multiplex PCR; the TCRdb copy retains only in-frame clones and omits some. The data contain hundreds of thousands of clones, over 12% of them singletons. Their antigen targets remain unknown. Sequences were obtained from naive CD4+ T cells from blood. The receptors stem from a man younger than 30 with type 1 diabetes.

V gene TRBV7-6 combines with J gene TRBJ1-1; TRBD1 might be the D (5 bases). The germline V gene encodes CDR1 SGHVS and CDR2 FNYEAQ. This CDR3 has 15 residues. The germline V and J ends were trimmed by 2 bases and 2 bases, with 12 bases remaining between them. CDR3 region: CASSLQQEYNTEAFF. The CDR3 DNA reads TGTGCCAGCAGCTTACAACAGGAGTATAACACTGAAGCTTTCTTT.

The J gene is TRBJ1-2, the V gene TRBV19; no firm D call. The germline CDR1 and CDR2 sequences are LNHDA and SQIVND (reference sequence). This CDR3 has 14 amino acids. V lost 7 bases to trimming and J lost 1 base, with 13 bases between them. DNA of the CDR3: TGTGCCAGTACCACTATCGCTGTTAACTATGGCTACACCTTC. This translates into CASTTIAVNYGYTF.

The CDR3 coding sequence is TGCAGCGTGACGGGGACTACAAACAATGAGCAGTTCTTC. Translation gives CSVTGTTNNEQFF. The rearrangement uses TRBV29-1 and TRBJ2-1; 7 positions match TRBD2. Germline CDR1 SQVTM, CDR2 ANQGSEA. This CDR3 region has 13 residues. The ends lost 6 bases at V and 5 bases at J; junction bases unmatched: 7.

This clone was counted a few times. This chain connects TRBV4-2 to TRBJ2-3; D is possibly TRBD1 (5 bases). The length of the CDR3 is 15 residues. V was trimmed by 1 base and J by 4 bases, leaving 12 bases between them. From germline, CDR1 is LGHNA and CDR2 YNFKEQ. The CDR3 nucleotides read TGTGCCAGCAGCCAAGGGCAGGGCATGGCAGATACGCAGTATTTT. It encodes CASSQGQGMADTQYF.

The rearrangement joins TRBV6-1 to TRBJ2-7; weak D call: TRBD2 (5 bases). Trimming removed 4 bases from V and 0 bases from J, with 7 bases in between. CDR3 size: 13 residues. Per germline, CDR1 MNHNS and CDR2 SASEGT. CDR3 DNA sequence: TGTGCCAGCAGTGTGAGGGACTCCTACGAGCAGTACTTC. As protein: CASSVRDSYEQYF.

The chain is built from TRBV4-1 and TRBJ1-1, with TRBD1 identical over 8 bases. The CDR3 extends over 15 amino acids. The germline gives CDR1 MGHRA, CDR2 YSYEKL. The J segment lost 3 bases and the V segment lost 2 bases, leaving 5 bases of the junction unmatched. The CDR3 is CASSQRLQGDTEAFF. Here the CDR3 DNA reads TGCGCCAGCAGCCAAAGGCTACAGGGGGACACTGAAGCTTTCTTT.

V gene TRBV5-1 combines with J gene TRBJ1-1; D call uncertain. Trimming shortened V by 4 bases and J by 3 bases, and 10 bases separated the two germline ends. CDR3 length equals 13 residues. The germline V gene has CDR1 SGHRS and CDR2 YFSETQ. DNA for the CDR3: TGCGCCAGCAGCCAAGCCCCCTACACTGAAGCTTTCTTT. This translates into CASSQAPYTEAFF.

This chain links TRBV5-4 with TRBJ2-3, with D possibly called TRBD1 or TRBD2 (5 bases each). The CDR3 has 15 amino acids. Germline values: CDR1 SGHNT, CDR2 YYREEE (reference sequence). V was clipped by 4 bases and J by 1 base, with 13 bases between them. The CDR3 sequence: CASSLPGTGTDTQYF. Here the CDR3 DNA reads TGTGCCAGCAGCCTGCCCGGGACGGGCACAGATACGCAGTATTTT.